The 2 T cell receptor beta chains given below trace back to one sample, sequenced in a study of T-cell memory formation after mild COVID-19 (dated by TCRdb to the early 2020s). Library construction relied on 5' RACE. Sequencing instrument: Illumina NovaSeq 6000. TCRdb took the public reads, trimmed them with fastp at Q25, ran MiXCR for clone calling and kept in-frame beta chains. Under each unique CDR3 protein, matching rows form one entry showing the most common genes and DNA. Counted in this sample were roughly 620,000 distinct CDR3 sequences; about 20% of them appeared once. Of the sample, about 12% is held by the ten largest clones. The sequenced sample consisted of PBMCs or a T cell subset sorted from them (not recorded which). Source of these receptors: an adult woman who had mild COVID-19 (a few samples of this study predate the infection). The sample titles of this study are shuffled in the database, so cell type and time point are left out; the donor was told from shared clones.

This clonotype appeared once. V and J are TRBV15 and TRBJ1-2; unclear D gene. Germline loops: CDR1 LNHNV, CDR2 YYDKDF (reference sequence). The ends were cut back, 8 bases at V and 4 bases at J, with 8 bases in the middle. The CDR3 contains 11 residues. CDR3: CATASLYGYTF. The CDR3 nucleotides read TGTGCCACCGCGAGCCTCTATGGCTACACCTTC.

This clonotype was detected only a few times. The gene calls are TRBV30 and TRBJ2-7, with 7 bases matching TRBD2. The CDR3 spans 17 residues. CDR1 and CDR2 from the germline V gene are GTSNPN and SVGIG (reference sequence). J was trimmed by 0 bases and V by 2 bases; bases with no gene match: 13. The CDR3 nucleotides are TGTGCCTGGAGTCCTTTAGGGGAGGGCCGAAGCTCCTACGAGCAGTACTTC. This translates into CAWSPLGEGRSSYEQYF.